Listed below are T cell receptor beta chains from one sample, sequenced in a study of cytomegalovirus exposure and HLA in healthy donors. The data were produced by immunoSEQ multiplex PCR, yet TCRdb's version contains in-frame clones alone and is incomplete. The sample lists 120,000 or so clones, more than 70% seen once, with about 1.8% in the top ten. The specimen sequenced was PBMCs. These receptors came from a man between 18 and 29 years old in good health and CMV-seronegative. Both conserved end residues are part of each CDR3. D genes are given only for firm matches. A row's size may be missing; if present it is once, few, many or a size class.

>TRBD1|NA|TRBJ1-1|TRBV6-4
CASRRDSINTEAFF
TGTGCCAGCAGAAGGGACAGCATAAACACTGAAGCTTTCTTT
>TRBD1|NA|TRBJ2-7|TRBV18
CASSPFGTGGHEQYF
TGTGCCAGCTCACCATTCGGGACAGGGGGCCACGAGCAGTACTTC
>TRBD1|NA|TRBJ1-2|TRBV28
CASRRTGGAYGYTF
TGTGCCAGCAGGCGCACAGGGGGCGCTTATGGCTACACCTTC
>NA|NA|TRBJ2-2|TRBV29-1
CSAGRGPTGELFF
TGCAGCGCCGGGCGGGGCCCCACCGGGGAGCTGTTTTTT
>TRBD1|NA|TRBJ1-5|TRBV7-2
CASSLGGQGRQPQHF
TGTGCCAGCAGCTTAGGGGGACAGGGCCGCCAGCCCCAGCATTTT
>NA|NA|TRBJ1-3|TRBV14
CASSQGVRGSGNTIYF
TGTGCCAGCAGCCAAGGTGTCAGGGGATCTGGAAACACCATATATTTT
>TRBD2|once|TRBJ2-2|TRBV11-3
CASSQTRASGRASFGELFF
TGTGCCAGCAGCCAAACAAGGGCTAGCGGGAGGGCCAGCTTCGGGGAGCTGTTTTTT
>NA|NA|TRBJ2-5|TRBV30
CAWSAGLGETQYF
TGTGCCTGGAGTGCGGGGTTGGGAGAGACCCAGTACTTC
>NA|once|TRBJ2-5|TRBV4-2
CASSQEPLQETQYF
TGTGCCAGCAGCCAAGAACCGCTACAAGAGACCCAGTACTTC
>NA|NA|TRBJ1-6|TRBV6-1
CASSAPTAINSPLHF
TGTGCCAGCAGTGCACCGACAGCAATCAATTCACCCCTCCACTTT
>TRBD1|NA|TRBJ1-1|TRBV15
CATSRDQGAPGEAFF
TGTGCCACCAGCAGAGATCAGGGGGCGCCTGGTGAAGCTTTCTTT
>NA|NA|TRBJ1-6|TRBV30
CACHIRRGRHSPLHF
TGTGCCTGCCATATACGGCGGGGGAGGCATTCACCCCTCCACTTT
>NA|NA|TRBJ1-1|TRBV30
CAWRILRTTTEAFF
TGTGCCTGGCGAATTCTCCGGACTACCACTGAAGCTTTCTTT
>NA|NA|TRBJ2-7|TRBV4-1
CASSHQGPGAPTLNEQYF
TGCGCCAGCAGCCATCAAGGCCCGGGAGCTCCTACGTTGAACGAGCAGTACTTC
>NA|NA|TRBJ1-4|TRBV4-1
CASSQDAGFGEKLFF
TGCGCCAGCAGCCAAGATGCAGGGTTTGGAGAAAAACTGTTTTTT